The rows below give T cell receptor beta chains drawn from one sample of a study of cytomegalovirus exposure and HLA in healthy donors. Profiled with immunoSEQ multiplex PCR; TCRdb holds only in-frame clones, not every one. The table records hundreds of thousands of clones, roughly 87% of them present only once. Material: PBMCs. These receptors were taken from a young woman in good health and CMV-seropositive. CDR3s include the opening cysteine and the closing phenylalanine or tryptophan. Clone size is not always given. Where it is, it says once, few, many or a class for expanded clones.

CDR3: CASSSPGQGYGYTF
V: TRBV7-2
J: TRBJ1-2
size: -

CDR3: CASGIETQYF
V: TRBV27
J: TRBJ2-5
size: -

CDR3: CAISASQGSSGANVLTF
V: TRBV10-3
J: TRBJ2-6
size: -

CDR3: CASSLAVSSEQYF
V: TRBV7-8
J: TRBJ2-7
size: -

CDR3: CASSSYRVGGYTF
V: TRBV28
J: TRBJ1-2
size: -

CDR3: CASSARLTGELFF
V: TRBV2
J: TRBJ2-2
size: -

CDR3: CATSRDKGQLSGNTIYF
V: TRBV15
J: TRBJ1-3
size: -

CDR3: CASSGSGINYGYTF
V: TRBV5-1
J: TRBJ1-2
size: -

CDR3: CASSPHRTGWGEKLFF
V: TRBV28
J: TRBJ1-4
size: -

CDR3: CASSWMPGLGRNEQFF
V: TRBV11-2
J: TRBJ2-1
size: -

CDR3: CASSLNPGGIEQYF
V: TRBV11-2
J: TRBJ2-7
size: -

CDR3: CASSLRGWTSGRDVYNEQFF
V: TRBV27
J: TRBJ2-1
size: once

CDR3: CASSPRTTGFFEQYF
V: TRBV9
J: TRBJ2-7
size: -

CDR3: CASSSLPTETGELFF
V: TRBV27
J: TRBJ2-2
size: -

CDR3: CASSISGNSYEQYF
V: TRBV19
J: TRBJ2-7
size: -

CDR3: CSAPKGGPGASGYTF
V: TRBV29-1
J: TRBJ1-2
size: -

CDR3: CSVAGTDTQYF
V: TRBV29-1
J: TRBJ2-3
size: -

CDR3: CASSERGTGGFGEQYF
V: TRBV10-1
J: TRBJ2-7
size: -

CDR3: CASSPLQGANYGYTF
V: TRBV6-5
J: TRBJ1-2
size: -

CDR3: CASSSTTGGRTEAFF
V: TRBV19
J: TRBJ1-1
size: once

CDR3: CASNKGGAQGGNQPQHF
V: TRBV7-2
J: TRBJ1-5
size: -

CDR3: CASSLRNTDGETQYF
V: TRBV7-9
J: TRBJ2-5
size: -

CDR3: CASSSTSRDDGELFF
V: TRBV11-1
J: TRBJ2-2
size: -

CDR3: CASSMDLYRAGEAFF
V: TRBV19
J: TRBJ1-1
size: -

CDR3: CASSTSTGDGYTF
V: TRBV5-5
J: TRBJ1-2
size: -

CDR3: CASRPPVGLAGNLEQFF
V: TRBV5-4
J: TRBJ2-1
size: -

CDR3: CASRLGPGTEAFF
V: TRBV5-4
J: TRBJ1-1
size: -

CDR3: CASTQGAAAGNTIYF
V: TRBV5-1
J: TRBJ1-3
size: -

CDR3: CASSLDIRLAWNEQFF
V: TRBV11-2
J: TRBJ2-1
size: -

CDR3: CATSQGSNQPQHF
V: TRBV4-1
J: TRBJ1-5
size: -

CDR3: CASSYSGAGGWNIQYF
V: TRBV6-6
J: TRBJ2-4
size: -

CDR3: CASSPGGTEAFF
V: TRBV10-2
J: TRBJ1-1
size: -

CDR3: CASSPPYRDLGKLFF
V: TRBV4-1
J: TRBJ1-4
size: -

CDR3: CASSQETGSVYEQYF
V: TRBV4-1
J: TRBJ2-7
size: -

CDR3: CASSLGGTQYF
V: TRBV5-4
J: TRBJ2-5
size: -

CDR3: CASSYGRAHTDTQYF
V: TRBV6-5
J: TRBJ2-3
size: -

CDR3: CATSRDRRSLGYTF
V: TRBV15
J: TRBJ1-2
size: -

CDR3: CASSHPQWAQGYGYTF
V: TRBV4-2
J: TRBJ1-2
size: -

CDR3: CASSSWAGRGVSSTDTQYF
V: TRBV28
J: TRBJ2-3
size: -

CDR3: CASSLFAGSYNEQFF
V: TRBV11-3
J: TRBJ2-1
size: -

CDR3: CSVAELAGVEQFF
V: TRBV29-1
J: TRBJ2-1
size: -

CDR3: CASSKAVPGTSGGQETQYF
V: TRBV21-1
J: TRBJ2-5
size: -

CDR3: CASSPNTGSILTTEAFF
V: TRBV7-9
J: TRBJ1-1
size: -

CDR3: CASSFGRGDEQYF
V: TRBV28
J: TRBJ2-7
size: -

CDR3: CASSPDSYTQYF
V: TRBV19
J: TRBJ2-3
size: -

CDR3: CASSLGGGATEAFF
V: TRBV10-2
J: TRBJ1-1
size: once

CDR3: CASSRTGWNTEAFF
V: TRBV13
J: TRBJ1-1
size: -

CDR3: CAMRRETAGELFF
V: TRBV28
J: TRBJ2-2
size: -

CDR3: CASSPGTGLLGYTF
V: TRBV6-4
J: TRBJ1-2
size: -

CDR3: CASRRLAGAYEQFF
V: TRBV2
J: TRBJ2-1
size: -

CDR3: CASRPIPNTGELFF
V: TRBV19
J: TRBJ2-2
size: few

CDR3: CASSLDRNTEAFF
V: TRBV5-1
J: TRBJ1-1
size: -

CDR3: CASSPPPAGGNEKLFF
V: TRBV9
J: TRBJ1-4
size: -

CDR3: CASTRQGSYEQYF
V: TRBV6-5
J: TRBJ2-7
size: -

CDR3: CATSRDSTGVPFF
V: TRBV15
J: TRBJ1-1
size: -

CDR3: CSASEGRFMNTEAFF
V: TRBV29-1
J: TRBJ1-1
size: -

CDR3: CASSPTRFESYEQYF
V: TRBV28
J: TRBJ2-7
size: -

CDR3: CASSPTGLRRATQETQYF
V: TRBV21-1
J: TRBJ2-5
size: -